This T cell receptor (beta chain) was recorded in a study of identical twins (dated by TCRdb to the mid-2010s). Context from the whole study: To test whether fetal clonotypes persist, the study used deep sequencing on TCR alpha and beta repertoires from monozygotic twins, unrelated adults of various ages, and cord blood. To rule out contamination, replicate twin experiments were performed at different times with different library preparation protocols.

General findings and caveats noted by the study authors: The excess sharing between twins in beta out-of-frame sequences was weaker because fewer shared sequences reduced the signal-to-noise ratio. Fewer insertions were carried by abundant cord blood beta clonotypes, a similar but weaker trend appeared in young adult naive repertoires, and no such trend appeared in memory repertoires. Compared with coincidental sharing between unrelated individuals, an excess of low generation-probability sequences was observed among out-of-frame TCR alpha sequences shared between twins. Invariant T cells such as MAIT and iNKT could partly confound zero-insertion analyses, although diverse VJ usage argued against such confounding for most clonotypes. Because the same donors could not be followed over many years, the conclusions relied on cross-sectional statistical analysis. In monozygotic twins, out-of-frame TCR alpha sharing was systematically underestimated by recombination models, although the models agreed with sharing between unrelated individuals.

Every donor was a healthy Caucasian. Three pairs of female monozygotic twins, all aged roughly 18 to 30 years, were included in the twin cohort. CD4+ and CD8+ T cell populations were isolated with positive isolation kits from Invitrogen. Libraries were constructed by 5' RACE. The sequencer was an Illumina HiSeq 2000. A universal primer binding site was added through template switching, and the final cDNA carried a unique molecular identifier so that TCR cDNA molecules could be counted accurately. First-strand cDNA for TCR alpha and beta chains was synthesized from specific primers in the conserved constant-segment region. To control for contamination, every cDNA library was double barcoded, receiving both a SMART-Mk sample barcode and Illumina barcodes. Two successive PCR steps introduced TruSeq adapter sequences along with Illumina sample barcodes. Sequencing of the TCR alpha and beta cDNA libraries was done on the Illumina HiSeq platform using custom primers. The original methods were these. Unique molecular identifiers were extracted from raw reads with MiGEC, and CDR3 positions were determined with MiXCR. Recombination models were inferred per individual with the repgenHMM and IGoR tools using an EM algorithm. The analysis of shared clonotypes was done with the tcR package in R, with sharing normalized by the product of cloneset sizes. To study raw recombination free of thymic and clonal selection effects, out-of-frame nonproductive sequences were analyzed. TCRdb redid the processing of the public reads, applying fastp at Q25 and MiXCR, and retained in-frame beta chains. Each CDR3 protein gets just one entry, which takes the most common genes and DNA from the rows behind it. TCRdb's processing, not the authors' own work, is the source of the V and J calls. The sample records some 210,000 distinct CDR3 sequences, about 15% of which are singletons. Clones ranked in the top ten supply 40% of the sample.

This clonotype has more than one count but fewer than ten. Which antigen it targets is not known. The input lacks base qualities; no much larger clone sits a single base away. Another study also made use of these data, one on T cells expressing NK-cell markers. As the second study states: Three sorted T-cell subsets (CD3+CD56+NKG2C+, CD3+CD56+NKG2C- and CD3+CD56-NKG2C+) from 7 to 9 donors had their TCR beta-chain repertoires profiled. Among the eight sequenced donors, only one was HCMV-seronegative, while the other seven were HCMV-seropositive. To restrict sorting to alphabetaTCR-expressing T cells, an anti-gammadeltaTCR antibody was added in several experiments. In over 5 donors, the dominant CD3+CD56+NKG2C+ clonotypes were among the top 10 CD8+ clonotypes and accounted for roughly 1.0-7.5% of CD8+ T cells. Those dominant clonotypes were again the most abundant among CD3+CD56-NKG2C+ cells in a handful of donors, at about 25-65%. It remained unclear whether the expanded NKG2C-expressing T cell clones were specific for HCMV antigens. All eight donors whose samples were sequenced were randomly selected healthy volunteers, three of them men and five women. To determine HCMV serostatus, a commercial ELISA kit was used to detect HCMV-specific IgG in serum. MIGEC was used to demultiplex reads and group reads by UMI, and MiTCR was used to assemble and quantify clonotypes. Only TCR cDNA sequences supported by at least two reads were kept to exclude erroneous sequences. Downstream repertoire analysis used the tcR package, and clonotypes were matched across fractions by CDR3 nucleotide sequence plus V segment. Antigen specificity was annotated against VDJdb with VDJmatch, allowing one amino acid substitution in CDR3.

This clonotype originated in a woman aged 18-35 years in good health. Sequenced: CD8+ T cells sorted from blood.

CDR3 sequence: CASSFGTKAFF. The sequenced DNA is TGTGCCAGCAGTTTTGGCACGAAAGCTTTCTTT. In this chain, TRBV12-3 or TRBV12-4 is recombined with TRBJ1-1; no D segment can be confidently identified. Trimming at the junction amounts to 3 bases on V and 9 bases on J, and the germline ends lie 8 bases apart. The CDR3 goes from the cysteine to the phenylalanine over 11 residues. Solely the CDR3 DNA is kept, with 33 bases framed from the first base.